The 25 T cell receptor beta chains in this list originate from one sample, sequenced in a study of human T cells and chemical hapten exposure. Indicated time point: patch test 3, about 24 weeks after DPC sensitization. Treatment defined: therapeutic diphenylcyclopropenone sensitization with weekly scalp DPC. TCRdb fed the RACE reads into MiXCR, producing one record per CDR3 protein. The table has tens of thousands of distinct CDR3 sequences, approximately 13% seen once. The material was whole blood, obtained in connection with sensitization to the hapten diphenylcyclopropenone (DPC). The receptors shown here come from a man aged 25 to 40 with alopecia areata. Some clones in this sample may be carry-over from other donors' samples.

This clonotype was detected ten times or more. The chain couples TRBV6-4 to TRBJ1-1; perhaps TRBD1 as D (5 bases). Trimming took 0 bases from V and 6 from J, leaving 11 bases between them. Germline CDR1 is MRHNA and CDR2 is SNTAGT. CDR3 length: 14 residues. The CDR3, as DNA: TGTGCCAGCAGTGACTCGAATGGGGGTTCTGAAGCTTTCTTT. Its protein is CASSDSNGGSEAFF.

As DNA, the CDR3 is TGCAGCGTAAGAGGGGGTCAGAACCATGAAAAACTGTTTTTT. Translating gives CSVRGGQNHEKLFF. The chain recombines TRBV29-1 with TRBJ1-4; possibly TRBD1 for D (6 bases). Per germline, CDR1 SQVTM and CDR2 ANQGSEA. The V and J ends lost 6 bases and 6 bases respectively, with 17 bases between them. This CDR3 is 14 amino acids long.

This clonotype has at least ten counts. The rearrangement joins TRBV7-9 to TRBJ1-5; 7 nucleotides align to TRBD1. The CDR3 length is 16 residues. V shed 1 base, J shed 5 bases, and the junction held 8 bases outside the gene matches. Germline CDR1 and CDR2: SEHNR and FQNEAQ (reference sequence). The CDR3 region has the DNA TGTGCCAGCAGCTTAGGGGGCGAGGGGGCGGATCAGCCCCAGCATTTT. Encoded protein: CASSLGGEGADQPQHF.

This clonotype appeared a few times. The chain carries TRBV20-1 and TRBJ1-1; 10 bases match TRBD1. Looked up from germline, CDR1 is DFQATT and CDR2 is SNEGSKA (reference sequence). The length of the CDR3 is 14 residues. Trimming took 0 bases from V and 5 from J; bases not matched to a gene: 3. CDR3 residues: CSAREGTGATEAFF. CDR3 DNA sequence: TGCAGTGCTAGAGAGGGGACAGGGGCGACTGAAGCTTTCTTT.

This clonotype was picked up a small number of times. This chain joins TRBV6-5 and TRBJ2-7; TRBD1 matches at 9 bases. Germline lookup yields CDR1 MNHEY and CDR2 SVGAGI. The V and J ends lost 5 bases and 6 bases, in that order; junction bases with no gene match: 5. CDR3 size: 13 residues. The CDR3 spells CASSDTGGVEQYF. CDR3 in DNA: TGTGCCAGCAGTGATACAGGGGGCGTCGAGCAGTACTTC.

The J gene is TRBJ1-1, the V gene TRBV5-6, with 10 bases identical to TRBD1. V shed 2 bases and J 0 bases; nucleotides not matched to a gene: 7. Germline CDR1 and CDR2: SGHDT and YYEEEE. This CDR3 has 17 residues. CDR3 residues: CASSLVRGQGLNTEAFF. The CDR3 coding sequence is TGTGCCAGCAGCTTAGTTCGGGGACAGGGGTTGAACACTGAAGCTTTCTTT.

This clonotype was recorded many times. The chain links TRBV6-2 or TRBV6-3 to TRBJ1-2; weak D call: TRBD1 (6 bases). With 4 bases removed from V and 6 bases from J, the gap between germline ends came to 12 bases. The CDR3 sequence is 13 residues long. CDR1 and CDR2 (germline): MNHEY, SVGEGT. The CDR3 reads CASSFNRVDGYTF. As DNA, the CDR3 is TGTGCCAGCAGTTTTAACAGGGTTGATGGCTACACCTTC.

Many counts were recorded for this clonotype. V usage is TRBV12-3 or TRBV12-4 and J usage is TRBJ1-6; 9 bases fit TRBD1. The V segment lost 1 base and the J segment 9 bases; nucleotides outside the gene matches: 10. CDR3 length equals 17 residues. In DNA form, the CDR3 reads TGTGCCAGCAGTTTAGGCCTTCGGGACAGGGACCTTTCACCCCTCCACTTT. Protein: CASSLGLRDRDLSPLHF.

This clonotype was counted ten times or more. The chain employs TRBV6-6 and TRBJ1-2; 9 bases fit TRBD1. Germline-derived CDR1 and CDR2 are MNHNY and SVGAGI (reference sequence). Trimming removed 2 bases from V and 4 bases from J; junction bases left unmatched: 5. CDR3 size: 15 residues. CDR3 region: CASSYRTGAGYGYTF. CDR3 sequence (DNA): TGTGCCAGCAGTTACCGGACAGGGGCCGGCTATGGCTACACCTTC.

CDR3 protein: CAILGGDGYTF. CDR3 nucleotide sequence: TGTGCCATTCTTGGGGGCGATGGCTACACCTTC. V and J are TRBV12-3 or TRBV12-4 and TRBJ1-2; TRBD1 is a possible D gene (6 bases). This CDR3 spans 11 amino acids. V lost 10 bases and J lost 6, with 12 bases in between.

Ten or more counts support this clonotype. This sequence joins TRBV29-1 and TRBJ1-2, with 9 bases identical to TRBD1. CDR1 and CDR2 from the germline V gene are SQVTM and ANQGSEA. Trimming removed 6 bases from V and 5 bases from J; junction bases left unmatched: 10. The CDR3 contains 14 residues. The DNA for the CDR3 is TGCAGCGTCGGCCGGGACAGGGCAAGTTATGGCTACACCTTC. This sequence encodes CSVGRDRASYGYTF.

The V and J genes are TRBV7-9 and TRBJ1-6; D not resolved. V dropped 1 base and J dropped 0 bases, with 1 base sitting between them. The germline V gene encodes CDR1 SEHNR and CDR2 FQNEAQ (reference sequence). The length of the CDR3 is 14 residues. The CDR3 is CASSLGSYNSPLHF. The CDR3 DNA reads TGTGCCAGCAGCTTAGGCTCCTATAATTCACCCCTCCACTTT.

The chain employs TRBV2 and TRBJ1-4; 8 nucleotides align to TRBD1. Germline V gene data show CDR1 as SNHLY and CDR2 as FYNNEI. The CDR3 contains 14 residues. V trimming: 6 bases; J trimming: 6 bases; junction bases outside the gene matches: 6. This chain's CDR3 is CASRPDRGHEKLFF. In DNA, the CDR3 is TGTGCCAGCAGGCCTGACAGGGGACATGAAAAACTGTTTTTT.

The chain recombines TRBV9 with TRBJ2-5; 8 positions agree with TRBD1. J lost 5 bases, V lost 2 bases, and 2 bases had no gene match. This CDR3 spans 13 amino acids. CDR1 and CDR2 from the germline V gene are SGDLS and YYNGEE. CDR3 nucleotide sequence: TGTGCCAGCAGCGTCGCAGGGGGCGAGACCCAGTACTTC. It yields the protein CASSVAGGETQYF.

This clonotype was seen repeatedly, ten times or more. This chain joins TRBV12-3 or TRBV12-4 and TRBJ1-2; 10 positions agree with TRBD1. Losses at the gene ends were 4 bases for V and 4 bases for J; bases not matched to a gene: 6. The CDR3 totals 15 residues. The chain's CDR3 is CASSSGQGIPYGYTF. CDR3 sequence (DNA): TGTGCCAGCAGTTCGGGACAGGGGATTCCCTATGGCTACACCTTC.

This clonotype was recorded at least ten times. Compared with germline, one end of the junction differs, possibly owing to a read error. V is TRBV7-7 and J is TRBJ2-2, with D perhaps TRBD1 or TRBD2 (5 bases each). Germline CDR1 reads SSHAT; CDR2 reads FNYEAQ (reference sequence). The CDR3 consists of 18 residues. The chain's CDR3 is CASSLAPVSRENTGELFF. In DNA form, the CDR3 reads TGTGCTAGCAGCTTAGCGCCGGTATCCAGGGAGAACACCGGGGAGCTGTTTTTT.

V is TRBV9 and J is TRBJ1-3; D is ambiguous. The CDR3 is 15 amino acids. Trimming pared 0 bases from V and 0 bases from J, leaving 7 bases between. Looked up from germline, CDR1 is SGDLS and CDR2 is YYNGEE. CDR3 residues: CASSVDQDSGNTIYF. The CDR3 region has the DNA TGTGCCAGCAGCGTAGATCAAGACTCTGGAAACACCATATATTTT.

This clonotype was found many times. The V call is TRBV29-1, the J call TRBJ2-7; D perhaps matches TRBD1 (5 bases). This CDR3 comprises 13 residues. V lost 0 bases and J lost 0, with 6 bases in between. Per germline, CDR1 SQVTM and CDR2 ANQGSEA. Here the CDR3 DNA reads TGCAGCGTTGAAGACAGGGACTCCTACGAGCAGTACTTC. This gives the protein CSVEDRDSYEQYF.

This chain joins TRBV12-3 or TRBV12-4 and TRBJ2-3; D may be TRBD2 (6 bases). The length of the CDR3 is 17 residues. Trimming stripped 3 bases from V and 5 bases from J, with 21 bases between. The CDR3 sequence: CASSFRWDFQTGDTQYF. DNA for the CDR3: TGTGCCAGCAGTTTCCGATGGGACTTCCAAACGGGAGATACGCAGTATTTT.

This sequence joins TRBV7-9 and TRBJ1-1; D gene unclear. Germline CDR1 SEHNR, CDR2 FQNEAQ (reference sequence). V lost 7 bases and J lost 12, with 15 bases in between. The CDR3 loop spans 11 amino acids. The CDR3 sequence is CASTERGPTFF. The CDR3 nucleotides read TGTGCCAGCACCGAGCGAGGCCCGACTTTCTTT.

This clonotype was seen a few times. CDR3 sequence: CSGQGAGEQYF. The CDR3 DNA reads TGCAGCGGACAGGGGGCAGGCGAGCAGTACTTC. The chain employs TRBV29-1 and TRBJ2-7; 10 bases align to TRBD1. V gave up 7 bases and J gave up 6 bases; unmatched junction bases: 3. Germline CDR1 and CDR2: SQVTM and ANQGSEA. This CDR3 contains 11 residues.

This clonotype was counted only a few times. The CDR3 DNA is TGTGCCAGCAGCTTAGCGCGTTCAGGGCGCCTTCGCTCCTACAATGAGCAGTTCTTC. Encoded protein: CASSLARSGRLRSYNEQFF. This chain joins TRBV7-9 and TRBJ2-1, with D perhaps matching TRBD1 (5 bases). Germline loops: CDR1 SEHNR, CDR2 FQNEAQ (reference sequence). This CDR3 has 19 residues. Trimming cost V 0 bases and J 0 bases, with 18 bases left between them.

V usage is TRBV20-1 and J usage is TRBJ2-2; D is undetermined. In germline, CDR1 is DFQATT, CDR2 SNEGSKA (reference sequence). The V end was cut by 5 bases, the J end by 1 base, with 14 bases between. The CDR3 is 15 residues long. CDR3 amino acids: CSAPSRRKNTGELFF. CDR3 nucleotides: TGCAGTGCTCCGTCAAGAAGGAAGAACACCGGGGAGCTGTTTTTT.

The V call is TRBV6-2 or TRBV6-3, the J call TRBJ2-5; no definite D call. The CDR3 is 14 residues long. The V end lost 2 bases, the J end lost 7 bases, and 14 bases lay between the germline ends. Germline CDR1 is MNHEY and CDR2 is SVGEGT. CDR3 nucleotides: TGTGCCAGCAGTTACGTCGACTCCCTAGGGACCCAGTACTTC. It translates to CASSYVDSLGTQYF.

This clonotype came up many times. V is TRBV6-5 and J is TRBJ2-7; D is perhaps TRBD1 (5 bases). The germline CDR1 and CDR2 sequences are MNHEY and SVGAGI. This CDR3 is 16 amino acids long. V shed 2 bases and J shed 2 bases, with 16 bases lying between them. CDR3 sequence reads: CASSYGQGDNTYEQYF. CDR3 nucleotides: TGTGCCAGCAGTTACGGCCAGGGTGACAATACCTACGAGCAGTACTTC.